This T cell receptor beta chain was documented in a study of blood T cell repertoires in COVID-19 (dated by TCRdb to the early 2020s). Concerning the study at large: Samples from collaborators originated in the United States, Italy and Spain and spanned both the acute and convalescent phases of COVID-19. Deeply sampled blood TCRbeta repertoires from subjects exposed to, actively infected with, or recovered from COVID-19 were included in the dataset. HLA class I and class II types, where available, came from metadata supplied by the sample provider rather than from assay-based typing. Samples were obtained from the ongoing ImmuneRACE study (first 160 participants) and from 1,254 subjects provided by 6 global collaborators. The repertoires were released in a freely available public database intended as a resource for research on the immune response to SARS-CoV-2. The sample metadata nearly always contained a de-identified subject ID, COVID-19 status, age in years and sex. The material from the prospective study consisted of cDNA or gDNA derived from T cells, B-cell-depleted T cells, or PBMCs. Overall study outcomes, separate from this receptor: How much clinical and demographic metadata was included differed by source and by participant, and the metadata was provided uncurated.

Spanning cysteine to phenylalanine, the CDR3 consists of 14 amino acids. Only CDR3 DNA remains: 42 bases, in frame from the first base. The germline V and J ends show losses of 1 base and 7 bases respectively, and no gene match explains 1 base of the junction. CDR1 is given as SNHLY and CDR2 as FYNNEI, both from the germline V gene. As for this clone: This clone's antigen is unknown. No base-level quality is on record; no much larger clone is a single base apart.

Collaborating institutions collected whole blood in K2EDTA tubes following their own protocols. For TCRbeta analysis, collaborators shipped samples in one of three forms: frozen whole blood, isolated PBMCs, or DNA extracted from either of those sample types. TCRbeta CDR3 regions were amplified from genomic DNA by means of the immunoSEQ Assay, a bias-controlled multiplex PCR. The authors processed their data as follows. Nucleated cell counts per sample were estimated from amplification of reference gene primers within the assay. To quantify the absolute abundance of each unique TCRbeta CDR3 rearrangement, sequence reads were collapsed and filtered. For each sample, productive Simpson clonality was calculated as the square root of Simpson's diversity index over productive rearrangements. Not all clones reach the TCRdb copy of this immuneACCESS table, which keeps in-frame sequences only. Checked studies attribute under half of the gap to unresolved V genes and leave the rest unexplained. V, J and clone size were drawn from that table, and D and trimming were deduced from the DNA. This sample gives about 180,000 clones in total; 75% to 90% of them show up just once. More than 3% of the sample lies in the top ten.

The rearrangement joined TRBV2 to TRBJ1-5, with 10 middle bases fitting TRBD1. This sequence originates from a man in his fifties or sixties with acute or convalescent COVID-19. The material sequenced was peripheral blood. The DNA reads TGTGCCAGCAGTGAAGGGGACAGGGGCCAGCCCCAGCATTTT. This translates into CASSEGDRGQPQHF.